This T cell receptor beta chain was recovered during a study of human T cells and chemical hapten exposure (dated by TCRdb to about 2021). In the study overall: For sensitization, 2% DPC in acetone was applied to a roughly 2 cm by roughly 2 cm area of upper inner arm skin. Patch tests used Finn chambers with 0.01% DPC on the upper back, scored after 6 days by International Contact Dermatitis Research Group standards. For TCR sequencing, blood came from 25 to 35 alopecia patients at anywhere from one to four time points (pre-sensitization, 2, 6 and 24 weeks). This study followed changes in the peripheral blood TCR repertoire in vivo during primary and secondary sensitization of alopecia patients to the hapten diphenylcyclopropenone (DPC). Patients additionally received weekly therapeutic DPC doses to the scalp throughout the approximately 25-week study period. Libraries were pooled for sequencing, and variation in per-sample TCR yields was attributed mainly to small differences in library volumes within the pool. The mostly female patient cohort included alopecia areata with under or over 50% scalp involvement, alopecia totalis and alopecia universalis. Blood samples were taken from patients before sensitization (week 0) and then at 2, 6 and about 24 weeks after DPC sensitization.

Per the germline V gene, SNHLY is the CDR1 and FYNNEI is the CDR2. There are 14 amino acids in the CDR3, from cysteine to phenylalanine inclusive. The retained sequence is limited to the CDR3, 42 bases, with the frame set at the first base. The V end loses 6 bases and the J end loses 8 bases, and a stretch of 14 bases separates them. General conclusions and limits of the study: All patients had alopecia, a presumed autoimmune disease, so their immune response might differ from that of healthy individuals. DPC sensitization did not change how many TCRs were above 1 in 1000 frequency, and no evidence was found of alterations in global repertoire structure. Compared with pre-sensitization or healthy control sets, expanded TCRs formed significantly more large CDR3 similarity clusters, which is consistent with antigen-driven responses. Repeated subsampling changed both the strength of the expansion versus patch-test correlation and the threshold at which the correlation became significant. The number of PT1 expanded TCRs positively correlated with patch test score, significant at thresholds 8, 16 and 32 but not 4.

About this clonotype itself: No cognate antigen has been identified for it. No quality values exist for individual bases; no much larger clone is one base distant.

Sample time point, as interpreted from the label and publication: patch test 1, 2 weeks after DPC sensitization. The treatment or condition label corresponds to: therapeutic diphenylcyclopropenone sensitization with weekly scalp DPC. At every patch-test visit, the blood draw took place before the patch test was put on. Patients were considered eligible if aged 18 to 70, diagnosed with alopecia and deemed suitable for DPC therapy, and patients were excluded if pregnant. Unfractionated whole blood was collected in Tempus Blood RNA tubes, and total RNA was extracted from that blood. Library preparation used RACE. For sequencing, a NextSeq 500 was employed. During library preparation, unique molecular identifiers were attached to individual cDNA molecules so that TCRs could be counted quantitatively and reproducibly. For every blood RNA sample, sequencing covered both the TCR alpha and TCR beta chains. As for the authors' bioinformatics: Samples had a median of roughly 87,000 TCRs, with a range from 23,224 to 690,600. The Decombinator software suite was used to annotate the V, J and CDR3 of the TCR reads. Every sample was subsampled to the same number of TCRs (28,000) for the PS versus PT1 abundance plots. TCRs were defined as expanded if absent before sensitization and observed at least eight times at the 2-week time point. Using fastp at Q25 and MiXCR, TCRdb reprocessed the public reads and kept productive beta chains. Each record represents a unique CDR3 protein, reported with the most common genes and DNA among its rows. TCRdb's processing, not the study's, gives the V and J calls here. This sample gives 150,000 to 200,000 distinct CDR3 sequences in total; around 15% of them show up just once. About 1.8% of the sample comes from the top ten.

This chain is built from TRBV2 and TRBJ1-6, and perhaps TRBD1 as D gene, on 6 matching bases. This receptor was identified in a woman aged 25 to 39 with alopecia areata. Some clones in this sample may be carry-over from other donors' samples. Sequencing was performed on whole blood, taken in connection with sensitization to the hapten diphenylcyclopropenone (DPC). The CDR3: CASRDREIHSPLHF. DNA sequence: TGTGCCAGCAGGGACAGAGAGATACATTCACCCCTCCACTTT.